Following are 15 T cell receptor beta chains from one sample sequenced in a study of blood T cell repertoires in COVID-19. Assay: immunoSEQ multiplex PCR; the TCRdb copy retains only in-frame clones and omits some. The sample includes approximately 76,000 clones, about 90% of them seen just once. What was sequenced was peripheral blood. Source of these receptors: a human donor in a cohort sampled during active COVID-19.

This CDR3 is CASSYREVGDTQYF. The CDR3 region has the DNA TGTGCCAGCAGTTACCGCGAAGTCGGAGATACGCAGTATTTT. The chain joins TRBV6-2 or TRBV6-3 to TRBJ2-3; D unclear. Trimming left V 2 bases short and J 5 bases short, with 11 bases between. Germline V gene sequence: CDR1 MNHEY, CDR2 SVGEGT. The CDR3 covers 14 residues.

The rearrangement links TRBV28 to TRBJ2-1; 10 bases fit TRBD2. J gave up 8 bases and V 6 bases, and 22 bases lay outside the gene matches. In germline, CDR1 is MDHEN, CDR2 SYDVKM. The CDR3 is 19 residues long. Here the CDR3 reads CASRNRLAILAGRDDEQFF. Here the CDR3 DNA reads TGTGCCAGCAGAAATCGACTGGCCATACTAGCGGGACGTGATGATGAGCAGTTCTTC.

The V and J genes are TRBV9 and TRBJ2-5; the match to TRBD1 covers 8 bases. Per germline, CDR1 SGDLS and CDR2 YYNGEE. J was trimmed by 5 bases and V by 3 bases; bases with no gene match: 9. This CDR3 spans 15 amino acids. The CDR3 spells CASSGGQGRVETQYF. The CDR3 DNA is TGTGCCAGCAGCGGAGGACAGGGAAGGGTGGAGACCCAGTACTTC.

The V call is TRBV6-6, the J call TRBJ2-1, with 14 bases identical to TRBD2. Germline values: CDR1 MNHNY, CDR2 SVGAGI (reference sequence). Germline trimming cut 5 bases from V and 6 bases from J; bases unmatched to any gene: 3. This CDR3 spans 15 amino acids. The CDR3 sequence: CASSGGTSGSNEQFF. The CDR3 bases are TGTGCCAGCAGTGGCGGGACTAGCGGGAGCAATGAGCAGTTCTTC.

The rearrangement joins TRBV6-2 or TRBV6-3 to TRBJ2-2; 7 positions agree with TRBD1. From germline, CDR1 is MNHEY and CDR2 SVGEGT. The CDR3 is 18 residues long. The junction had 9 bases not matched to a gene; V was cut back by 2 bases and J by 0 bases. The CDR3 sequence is CASSYNRDRETNTGELFF. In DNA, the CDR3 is TGTGCCAGCAGTTACAATCGCGACAGGGAAACGAACACCGGGGAGCTGTTTTTT.

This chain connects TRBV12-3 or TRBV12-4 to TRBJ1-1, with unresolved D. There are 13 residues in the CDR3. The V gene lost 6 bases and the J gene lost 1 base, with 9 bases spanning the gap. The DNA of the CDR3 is TGTGCCAGCAGCCGCGCCGGGAACACTGAAGCTTTCTTT. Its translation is CASSRAGNTEAFF.

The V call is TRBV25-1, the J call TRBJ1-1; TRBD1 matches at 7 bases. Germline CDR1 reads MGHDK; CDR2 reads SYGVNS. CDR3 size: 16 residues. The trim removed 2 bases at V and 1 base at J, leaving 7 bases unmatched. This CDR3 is CASSEESGGPNTEAFF. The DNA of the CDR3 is TGTGCCAGCAGTGAAGAGTCAGGGGGGCCGAACACTGAAGCTTTCTTT.

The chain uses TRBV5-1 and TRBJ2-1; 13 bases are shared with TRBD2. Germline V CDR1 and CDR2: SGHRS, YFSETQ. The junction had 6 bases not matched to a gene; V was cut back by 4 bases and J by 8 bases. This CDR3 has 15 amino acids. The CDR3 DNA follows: TGCGCCAGCAGCGGAGGGACTAGCGGGACCTATGAGCAGTTCTTC. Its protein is CASSGGTSGTYEQFF. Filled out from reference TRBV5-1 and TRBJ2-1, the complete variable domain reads KAGVTQTPRYLIKTRGQQVTLSCSPISGHRSVSWYQQTPGQGLQFLFEYFSETQRNKGNFPGRFSGRQFSNSRSEMNVSTLELGDSALYLCASSGGTSGTYEQFFGPGTRLTVL.

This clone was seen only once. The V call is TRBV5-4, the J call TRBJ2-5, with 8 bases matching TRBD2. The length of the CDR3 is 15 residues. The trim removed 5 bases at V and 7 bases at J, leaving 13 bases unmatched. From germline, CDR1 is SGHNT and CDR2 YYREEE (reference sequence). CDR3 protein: CASSLGGREVGTQYF. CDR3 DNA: TGTGCCAGCAGTCTTGGAGGGCGGGAGGTAGGGACCCAGTACTTC.

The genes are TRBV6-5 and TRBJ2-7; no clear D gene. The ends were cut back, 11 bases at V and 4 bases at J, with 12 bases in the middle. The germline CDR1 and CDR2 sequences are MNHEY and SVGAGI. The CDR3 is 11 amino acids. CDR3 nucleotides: TGTGCCGCCCCCTCGGTTTACGAGCAGTACTTC. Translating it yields CAAPSVYEQYF.

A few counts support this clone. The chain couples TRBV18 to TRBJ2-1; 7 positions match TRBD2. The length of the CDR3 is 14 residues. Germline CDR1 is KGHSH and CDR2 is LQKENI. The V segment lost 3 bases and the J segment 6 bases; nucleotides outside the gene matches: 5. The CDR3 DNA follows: TGTGCCAGCTCACCCCAGCGGGATATCAATGAGCAGTTCTTC. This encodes CASSPQRDINEQFF.

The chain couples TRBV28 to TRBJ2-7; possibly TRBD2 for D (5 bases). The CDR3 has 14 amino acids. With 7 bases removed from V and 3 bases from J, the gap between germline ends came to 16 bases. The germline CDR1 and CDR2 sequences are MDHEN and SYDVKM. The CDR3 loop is CASTPGGSVYEQYF. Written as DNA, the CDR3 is TGTGCCAGCACCCCAGGCGGGTCAGTCTACGAGCAGTACTTC.

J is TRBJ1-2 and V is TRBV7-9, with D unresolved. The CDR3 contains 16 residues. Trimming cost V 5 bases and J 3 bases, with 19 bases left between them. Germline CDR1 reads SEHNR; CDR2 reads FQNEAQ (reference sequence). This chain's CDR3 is CASSPRQVGWDYGYTF. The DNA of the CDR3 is TGTGCCAGCAGCCCACGACAAGTTGGGTGGGACTATGGCTACACCTTC.

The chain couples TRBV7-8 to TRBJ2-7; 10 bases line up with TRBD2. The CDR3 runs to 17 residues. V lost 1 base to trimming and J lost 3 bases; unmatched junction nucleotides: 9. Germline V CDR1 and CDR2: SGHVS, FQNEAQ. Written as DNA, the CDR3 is TGTGCCAGCAGCTTAGATGCTAGCGGGAGTAGGTACTACGAGCAGTACTTC. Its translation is CASSLDASGSRYYEQYF.

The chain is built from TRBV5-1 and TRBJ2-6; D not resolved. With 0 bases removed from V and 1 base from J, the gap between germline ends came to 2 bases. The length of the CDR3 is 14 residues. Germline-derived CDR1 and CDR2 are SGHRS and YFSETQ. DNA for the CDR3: TGCGCCAGCAGCTTGGTATCTGGGGCCAACGTCCTGACTTTC. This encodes CASSLVSGANVLTF.